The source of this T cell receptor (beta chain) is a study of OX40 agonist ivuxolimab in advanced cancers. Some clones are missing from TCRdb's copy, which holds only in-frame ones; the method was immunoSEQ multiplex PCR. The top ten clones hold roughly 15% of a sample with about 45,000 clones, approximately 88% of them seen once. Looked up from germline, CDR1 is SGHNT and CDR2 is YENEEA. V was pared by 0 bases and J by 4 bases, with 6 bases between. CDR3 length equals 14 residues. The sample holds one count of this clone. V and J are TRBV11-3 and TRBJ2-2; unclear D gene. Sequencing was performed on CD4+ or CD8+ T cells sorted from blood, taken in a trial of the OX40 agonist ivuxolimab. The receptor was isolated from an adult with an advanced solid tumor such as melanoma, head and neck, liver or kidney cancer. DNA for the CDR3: TGTGCCAGCAGCTTAGAATTCCTCACCGGGGAGCTGTTTTTT. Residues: CASSLEFLTGELFF.